Each of the 12 T cell receptor beta chains below was sequenced from the same sample in a study of blood T cell repertoires in COVID-19. The table came from immunoSEQ multiplex PCR; TCRdb's copy has only in-frame clones and leaves some out. The sample records 200,000 to 250,000 clones, around 84% being singletons. What was sequenced was peripheral blood. These receptors all stem from a woman aged 80 or over with active or convalescent COVID-19.

V is TRBV5-1 and J is TRBJ2-5; 8 bases line up with TRBD2. From germline, CDR1 is SGHRS and CDR2 YFSETQ. The CDR3 consists of 13 residues. The ends lost 5 bases at V and 3 bases at J; junction bases unmatched: 3. CDR3 loop: CASSFSGKETQYF. CDR3 DNA: TGCGCCAGCAGTTTTAGCGGGAAAGAGACCCAGTACTTC.

The CDR3 DNA follows: TGTGCCAGCAGTTACGACAGGGGGCCGCACACCGGGGAGCTGTTTTTT. This encodes CASSYDRGPHTGELFF. The V gene is TRBV6-6, the J gene TRBJ2-2; the match to TRBD1 covers 10 bases. Germline-derived CDR1 and CDR2 are MNHNY and SVGAGI (reference sequence). This CDR3 spans 16 amino acids. J lost 3 bases, V lost 2 bases, and 3 bases had no gene match.

V usage is TRBV30 and J usage is TRBJ1-6; D might be TRBD1 (5 bases). CDR1 and CDR2 from the germline V gene are GTSNPN and SVGIG (reference sequence). Trimming stripped 3 bases from V and 7 bases from J, with 13 bases between. The CDR3 contains 14 residues. As DNA, the CDR3 is TGTGCCTGGAGCATCGGGGGTGGGAATTCACCCCTCCACTTT. This codes for CAWSIGGGNSPLHF.

For the CDR3, the DNA is TGTGCCAGCAGCTCAGAAGTCTACTCGGAGACCCAGTACTTC. Its translation: CASSSEVYSETQYF. The chain combines TRBV11-3 with TRBJ2-5, with D uncertain. Germline V gene lookup returns CDR1 SGHNT and CDR2 YENEEA. Trimming cost V 4 bases and J 5 bases, with 14 bases left between them. The CDR3 runs to 14 residues.

This clone was counted between two and nine times. This chain uses TRBV2 with TRBJ1-2, with unresolved D. The CDR3 consists of 14 residues. V dropped 4 bases and J dropped 4 bases, with 13 bases sitting between them. Germline V gene data show CDR1 as SNHLY and CDR2 as FYNNEI. CDR3 sequence: CASSGPSSTYGYTF. As DNA, the CDR3 is TGTGCCAGCAGTGGCCCGTCGAGTACCTATGGCTACACCTTC.

J is TRBJ1-5 and V is TRBV6-5; TRBD1 matches at 9 bases. Per the germline V gene, CDR1 is MNHEY and CDR2 is SVGAGI. CDR3 size: 15 residues. The V segment lost 6 bases and the J segment 0 bases; nucleotides outside the gene matches: 3. CDR3 region: CASSPDRGSNQPQHF. The CDR3 coding sequence is TGTGCCAGCAGCCCGGACAGGGGTAGCAATCAGCCCCAGCATTTT.

The chain combines TRBV7-9 with TRBJ1-3, with TRBD1 as a possible D gene (6 bases). The CDR3 contains 17 residues. The V end lost 4 bases, the J end lost 0 bases, and 16 bases lay between the germline ends. The V gene's germline CDR1 is SEHNR and CDR2 FQNEAQ (reference sequence). This CDR3 reads CASSSLPGQVSGNTIYF. In DNA, the CDR3 is TGTGCCAGCAGCTCTCTACCGGGACAAGTCTCTGGAAACACCATATATTTT. The full variable domain, its missing parts supplied by reference TRBV7-9 and TRBJ1-3, is DTGVSQNPRHKITKRGQNVTFRCDPISEHNRLYWYRQTLGQGPEFLTYFQNEAQLEKSRLLSDRFSAERPKGSFSTLEIQRTEQGDSAMYLCASSSLPGQVSGNTIYFGEGSWLTVV.

V is TRBV5-6 and J is TRBJ2-3; the match to TRBD2 covers 7 bases. V trimming: 2 bases; J trimming: 2 bases; junction bases outside the gene matches: 8. Germline V gene sequence: CDR1 SGHDT, CDR2 YYEEEE. The CDR3 is 16 amino acids. The CDR3 here is CASSFGGDLLTDTQYF. In nucleotides, the CDR3 is TGTGCCAGCAGCTTTGGGGGGGACTTACTCACAGATACGCAGTATTTT.

The rearrangement joins TRBV7-8 to TRBJ2-2; 7 nucleotides line up with TRBD2. CDR3 length: 16 residues. The junction had 6 bases not matched to a gene; V was cut back by 5 bases and J by 0 bases. Germline loops: CDR1 SGHVS, CDR2 FQNEAQ. This CDR3 reads CASSTLAGPNTGELFF. Here the CDR3 DNA reads TGTGCCAGCAGCACCTTAGCGGGCCCGAACACCGGGGAGCTGTTTTTT. The entire variable domain, with the rest obtained from reference TRBV7-8 and TRBJ2-2, is as follows: GAGVSQSPRYKVAKRGQDVALRCDPISGHVSLFWYQQALGQGPEFLTYFQNEAQLDKSGLPSDRFFAERPEGSVSTLKIQRTQQEDSAVYLCASSTLAGPNTGELFFGEGSRLTVL.

The chain has TRBV4-2 and TRBJ2-5; no firm D call. Germline V CDR1 and CDR2: LGHNA, YNFKEQ. V lost 0 bases and J lost 3, with 14 bases in between. There are 16 residues in the CDR3. In nucleotides, the CDR3 is TGTGCCAGCAGCCAAGATTCCCCCAGGTTAAAAGAGACCCAGTACTTC. The encoded protein is CASSQDSPRLKETQYF.

The genes are TRBV9 and TRBJ2-1, with D uncertain. The CDR3 has 15 residues. The V and J ends lost 0 bases and 0 bases respectively, with 7 bases between them. CDR1 and CDR2 (germline): SGDLS, YYNGEE. CDR3 DNA: TGTGCCAGCAGCGTAGCCCCGAGCTCCTACAATGAGCAGTTCTTC. It is translated as CASSVAPSSYNEQFF.

The chain couples TRBV5-6 to TRBJ1-1; no definite D call. CDR1 SGHDT and CDR2 YYEEEE come from the germline V gene. The V and J ends lost 4 bases and 4 bases respectively, with 14 bases between them. The CDR3 is made up of 14 amino acids. CDR3: CASSDEEDGTEAFF. The CDR3 DNA is TGTGCCAGCAGCGATGAGGAGGACGGCACTGAAGCTTTCTTT.